This entry is about one TCR beta chain. Its antigen is unidentified. This likely stems from a read error, as it lies one base from a far larger clone. This specimen belongs to a study of shared clonotypes between healthy human individuals. General study findings and limits: Tissues were not sampled, only blood, and their repertoires likely differ.

Donors were healthy HIV-negative adults without recently reported acute infections or vaccinations. For genomic DNA, unsorted samples relied on around 93 million PBMCs. About 28,000 T cell genomes (approximately 0.3 ug DNA) went into each PBMC replicate. Produced via immunoSEQ multiplex PCR; TCRdb's table is partial and in-frame only. This sample has 450,000 to 500,000 clones, with 81% found just once. The ends were cut back, 1 base at V and 7 bases at J, with 17 bases in the middle. The CDR3 extends over 16 amino acids. The V gene's germline CDR1 is SGHVS and CDR2 FQNEAQ. Sample: PBMCs. The source of this sequence is a woman aged 40 to 50 in good health. Some clones in this sample may be carry-over from other donors' samples. This chain joins TRBV7-8 and TRBJ1-5; D possibly corresponds to TRBD1 (6 bases). The CDR3 protein is CASSLGGGRDKQPQHF. CDR3 DNA: TGTGCCAGCAGCTTAGGTGGAGGGCGGGACAAGCAGCCCCAGCATTTT.